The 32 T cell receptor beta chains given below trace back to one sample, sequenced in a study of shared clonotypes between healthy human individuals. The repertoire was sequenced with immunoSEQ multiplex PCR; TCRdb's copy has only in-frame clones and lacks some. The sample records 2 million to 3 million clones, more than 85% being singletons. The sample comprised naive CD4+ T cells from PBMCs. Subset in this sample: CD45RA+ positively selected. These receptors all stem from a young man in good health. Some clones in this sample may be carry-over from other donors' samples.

The DNA of the CDR3 is TGCGCCAGCAGCGAAGGGACAGGGGGTGGTCAGCCCCAGCATTTT. It codes for CASSEGTGGGQPQHF. J is TRBJ1-5 and V is TRBV5-1; 11 bases line up with TRBD1. This CDR3 has 15 residues. Germline assignment: CDR1 SGHRS and CDR2 YFSETQ. V shed 4 bases and J 6 bases; nucleotides not matched to a gene: 6. The complete variable domain, with remaining parts taken from reference TRBV5-1 and TRBJ1-5, reads KAGVTQTPRYLIKTRGQQVTLSCSPISGHRSVSWYQQTPGQGLQFLFEYFSETQRNKGNFPGRFSGRQFSNSRSEMNVSTLELGDSALYLCASSEGTGGGQPQHFGDGTRLSIL.

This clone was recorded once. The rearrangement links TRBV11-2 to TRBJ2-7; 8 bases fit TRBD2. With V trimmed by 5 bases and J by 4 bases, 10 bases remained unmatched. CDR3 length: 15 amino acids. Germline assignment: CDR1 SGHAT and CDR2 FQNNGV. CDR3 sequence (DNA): TGTGCCAGCAGCGAAAGCGGGGGTAGGGGGTACGAGCAGTACTTC. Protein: CASSESGGRGYEQYF.

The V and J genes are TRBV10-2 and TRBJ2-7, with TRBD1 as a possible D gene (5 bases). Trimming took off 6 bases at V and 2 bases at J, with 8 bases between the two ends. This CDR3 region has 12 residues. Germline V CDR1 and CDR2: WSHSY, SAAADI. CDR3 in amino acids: CASRAGTYEQYF. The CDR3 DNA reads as TGCGCCAGCAGGGCAGGGACCTACGAGCAGTACTTC.

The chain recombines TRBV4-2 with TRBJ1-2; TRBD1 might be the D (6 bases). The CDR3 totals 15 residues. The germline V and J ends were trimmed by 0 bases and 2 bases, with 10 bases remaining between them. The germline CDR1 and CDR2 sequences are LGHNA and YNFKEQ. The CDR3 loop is CASSQDQGRNYGYTF. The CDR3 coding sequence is TGTGCCAGCAGCCAAGATCAGGGGCGCAACTATGGCTACACCTTC.

This CDR3 is CASSLQGTKGGYTF. In DNA form, the CDR3 reads TGTGCCAGCAGTTTACAGGGAACAAAGGGGGGCTACACCTTC. This rearrangement joins TRBV28 to TRBJ1-2; D possibly corresponds to TRBD1 (5 bases). Trimming cost V 2 bases and J 8 bases, with 15 bases left between them. The V gene's germline CDR1 is MDHEN and CDR2 SYDVKM. The CDR3 length is 14 residues.

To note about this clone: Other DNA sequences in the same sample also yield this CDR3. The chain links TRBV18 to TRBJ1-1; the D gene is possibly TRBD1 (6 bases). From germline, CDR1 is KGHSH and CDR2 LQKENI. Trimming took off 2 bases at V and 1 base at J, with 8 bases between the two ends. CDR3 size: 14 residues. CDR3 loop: CASSPATGNTEAFF. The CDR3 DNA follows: TGTGCCAGCTCACCAGCGACAGGGAACACTGAAGCTTTCTTT.

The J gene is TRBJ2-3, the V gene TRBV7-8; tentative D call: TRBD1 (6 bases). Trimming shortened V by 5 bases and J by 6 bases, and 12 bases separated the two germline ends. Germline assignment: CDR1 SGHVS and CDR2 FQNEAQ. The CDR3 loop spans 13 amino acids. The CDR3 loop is CASSPQGLDTQYF. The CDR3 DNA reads TGTGCCAGCAGCCCCCAGGGGCTGGATACGCAGTATTTT.

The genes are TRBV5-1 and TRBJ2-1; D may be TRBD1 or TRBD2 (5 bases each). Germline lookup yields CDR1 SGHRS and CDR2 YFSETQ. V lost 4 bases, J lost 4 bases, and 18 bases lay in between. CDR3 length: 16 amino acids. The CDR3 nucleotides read TGCGCCAGCAGCACCCCTGGGGGACGGGAATACAATGAGCAGTTCTTC. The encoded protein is CASSTPGGREYNEQFF. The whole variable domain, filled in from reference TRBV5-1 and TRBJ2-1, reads KAGVTQTPRYLIKTRGQQVTLSCSPISGHRSVSWYQQTPGQGLQFLFEYFSETQRNKGNFPGRFSGRQFSNSRSEMNVSTLELGDSALYLCASSTPGGREYNEQFFGPGTRLTVL.

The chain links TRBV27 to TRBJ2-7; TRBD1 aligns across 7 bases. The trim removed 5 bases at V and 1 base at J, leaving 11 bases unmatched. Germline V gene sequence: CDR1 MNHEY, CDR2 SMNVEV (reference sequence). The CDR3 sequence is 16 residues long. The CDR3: CASSPKGDRISYEQYF. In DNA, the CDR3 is TGTGCCAGCAGTCCGAAGGGGGACAGAATTTCCTACGAGCAGTACTTC.

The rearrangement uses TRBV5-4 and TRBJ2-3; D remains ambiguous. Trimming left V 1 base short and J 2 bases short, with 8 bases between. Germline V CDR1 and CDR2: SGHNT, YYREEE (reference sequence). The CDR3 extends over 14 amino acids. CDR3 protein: CASSLWADTDTQYF. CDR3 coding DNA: TGTGCCAGCAGCTTGTGGGCAGACACAGATACGCAGTATTTT.

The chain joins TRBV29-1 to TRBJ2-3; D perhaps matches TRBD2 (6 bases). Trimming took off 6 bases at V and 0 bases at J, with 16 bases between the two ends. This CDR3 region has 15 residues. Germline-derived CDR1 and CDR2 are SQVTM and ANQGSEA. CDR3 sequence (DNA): TGCAGCGTCCCGGGGGTTATTACTAGCACAGATACGCAGTATTTT. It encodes CSVPGVITSTDTQYF.

The CDR3 coding sequence is TGTGCCAGCAGCGTAGGACCCCAACCTGAAGCTTTCTTT. Its translation: CASSVGPQPEAFF. J is TRBJ1-1 and V is TRBV9; no definite D call. The germline V gene encodes CDR1 SGDLS and CDR2 YYNGEE. V lost 0 bases to trimming and J lost 6 bases, with 9 bases between them. CDR3 length equals 13 residues.

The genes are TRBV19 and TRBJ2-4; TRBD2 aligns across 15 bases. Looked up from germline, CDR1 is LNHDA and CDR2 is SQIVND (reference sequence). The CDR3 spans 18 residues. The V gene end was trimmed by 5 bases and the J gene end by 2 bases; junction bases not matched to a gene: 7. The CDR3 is CASSAGTSGRWSKNIQYF. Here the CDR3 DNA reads TGTGCCAGTAGTGCCGGGACTAGCGGGAGGTGGTCCAAAAACATTCAGTACTTC. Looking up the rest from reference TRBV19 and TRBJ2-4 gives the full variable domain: DGGITQSPKYLFRKEGQNVTLSCEQNLNHDAMYWYRQDPGQGLRLIYYSQIVNDFQKGDIAEGYSVSREKKESFPLTVTSAQKNPTAFYLCASSAGTSGRWSKNIQYFGAGTRLSVL.

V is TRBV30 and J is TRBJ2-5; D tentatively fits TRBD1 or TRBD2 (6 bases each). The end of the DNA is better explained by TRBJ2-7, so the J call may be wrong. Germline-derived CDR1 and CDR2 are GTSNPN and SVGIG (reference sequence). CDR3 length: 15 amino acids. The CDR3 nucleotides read TGTGCCTGGAGTGTACCGGGGGCTCGGCCCTACGAGCAGTACTTC. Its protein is CAWSVPGARPYEQYF.

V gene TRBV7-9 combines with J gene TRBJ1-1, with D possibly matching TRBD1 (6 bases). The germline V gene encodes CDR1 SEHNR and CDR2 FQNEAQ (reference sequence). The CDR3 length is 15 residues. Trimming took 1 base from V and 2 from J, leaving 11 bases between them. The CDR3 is CASSLDLGANTEAFF. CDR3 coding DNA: TGTGCCAGCAGCTTAGACTTGGGGGCAAACACTGAAGCTTTCTTT.

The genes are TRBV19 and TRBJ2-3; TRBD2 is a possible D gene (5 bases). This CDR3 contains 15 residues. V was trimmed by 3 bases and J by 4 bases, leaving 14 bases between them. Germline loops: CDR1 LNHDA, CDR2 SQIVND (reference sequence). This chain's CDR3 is CASSIQRRDPDTQYF. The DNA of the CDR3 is TGTGCCAGTAGTATCCAGCGGCGAGACCCAGATACGCAGTATTTT. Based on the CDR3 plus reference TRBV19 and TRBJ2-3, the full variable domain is DGGITQSPKYLFRKEGQNVTLSCEQNLNHDAMYWYRQDPGQGLRLIYYSQIVNDFQKGDIAEGYSVSREKKESFPLTVTSAQKNPTAFYLCASSIQRRDPDTQYFGPGTRLTVL.

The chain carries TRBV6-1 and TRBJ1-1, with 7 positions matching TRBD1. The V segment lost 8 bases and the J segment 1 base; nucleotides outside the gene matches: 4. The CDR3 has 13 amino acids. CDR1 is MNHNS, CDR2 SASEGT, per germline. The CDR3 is CASAGTANTEAFF. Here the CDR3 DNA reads TGTGCCAGCGCCGGGACAGCGAACACTGAAGCTTTCTTT.

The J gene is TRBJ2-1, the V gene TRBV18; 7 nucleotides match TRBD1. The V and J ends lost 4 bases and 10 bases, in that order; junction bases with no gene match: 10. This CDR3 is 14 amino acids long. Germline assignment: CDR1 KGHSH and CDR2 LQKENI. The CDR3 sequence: CASSRDSLLREQFF. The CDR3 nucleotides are TGTGCCAGCTCACGGGACAGTCTTCTCCGGGAGCAGTTCTTC.

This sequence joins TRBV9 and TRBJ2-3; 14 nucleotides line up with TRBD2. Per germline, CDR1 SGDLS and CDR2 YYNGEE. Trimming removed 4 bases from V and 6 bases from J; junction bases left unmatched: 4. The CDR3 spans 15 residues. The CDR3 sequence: CASSSGTSGSDTQYF. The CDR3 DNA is TGTGCCAGCAGCTCCGGGACTAGCGGGAGTGATACGCAGTATTTT.

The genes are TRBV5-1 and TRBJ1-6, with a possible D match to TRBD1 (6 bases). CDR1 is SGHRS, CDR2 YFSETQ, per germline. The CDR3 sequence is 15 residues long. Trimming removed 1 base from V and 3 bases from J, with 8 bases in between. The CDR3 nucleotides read TGCGCCAGCAGCTTGAACAGGGACTATAATTCACCCCTCCACTTT. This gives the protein CASSLNRDYNSPLHF.

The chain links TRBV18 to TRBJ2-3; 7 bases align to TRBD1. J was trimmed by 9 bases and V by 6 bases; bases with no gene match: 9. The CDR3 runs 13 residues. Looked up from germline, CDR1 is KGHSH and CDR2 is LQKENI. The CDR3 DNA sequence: TGTGCCAGCTCCTCCGACAGGGTATCCACGCAGTATTTT. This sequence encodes CASSSDRVSTQYF. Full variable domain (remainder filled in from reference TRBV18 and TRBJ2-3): NAGVMQNPRHLVRRRGQEARLRCSPMKGHSHVYWYRQLPEEGLKFMVYLQKENIIDESGMPKERFSAEFPKEGPSILRIQQVVRGDSAAYFCASSSDRVSTQYFGPGTRLTVL.

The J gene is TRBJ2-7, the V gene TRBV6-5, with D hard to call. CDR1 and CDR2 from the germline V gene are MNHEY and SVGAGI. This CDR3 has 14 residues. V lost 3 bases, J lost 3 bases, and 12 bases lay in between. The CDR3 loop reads CASSYSGRDYEQYF. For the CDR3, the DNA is TGTGCCAGCAGTTATTCTGGGCGAGACTACGAGCAGTACTTC.

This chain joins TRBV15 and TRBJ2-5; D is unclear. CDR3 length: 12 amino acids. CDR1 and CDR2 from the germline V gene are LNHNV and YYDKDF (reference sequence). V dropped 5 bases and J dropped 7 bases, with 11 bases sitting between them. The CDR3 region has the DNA TGTGCCACCAGCTATCCTACTGGGACCCAGTACTTC. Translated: CATSYPTGTQYF.

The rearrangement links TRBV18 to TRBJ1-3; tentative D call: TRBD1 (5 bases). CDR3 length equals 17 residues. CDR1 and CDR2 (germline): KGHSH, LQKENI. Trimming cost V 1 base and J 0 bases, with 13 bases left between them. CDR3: CASSPLGASFSGNTIYF. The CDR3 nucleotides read TGTGCCAGCTCACCACTTGGGGCTTCCTTCTCTGGAAACACCATATATTTT.

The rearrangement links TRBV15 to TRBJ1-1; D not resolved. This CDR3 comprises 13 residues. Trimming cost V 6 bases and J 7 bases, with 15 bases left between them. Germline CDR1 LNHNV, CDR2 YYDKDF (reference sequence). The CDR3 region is CATSLGQSFEAFF. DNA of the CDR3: TGTGCCACCAGTTTAGGTCAGAGCTTTGAAGCTTTCTTT.

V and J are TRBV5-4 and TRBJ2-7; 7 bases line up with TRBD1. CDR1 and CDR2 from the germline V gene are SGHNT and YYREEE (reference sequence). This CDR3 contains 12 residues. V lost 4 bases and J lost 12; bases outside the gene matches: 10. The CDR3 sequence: CASSLDRSKGYF. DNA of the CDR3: TGTGCCAGCAGCCTGGACAGGTCTAAAGGGTACTTC.

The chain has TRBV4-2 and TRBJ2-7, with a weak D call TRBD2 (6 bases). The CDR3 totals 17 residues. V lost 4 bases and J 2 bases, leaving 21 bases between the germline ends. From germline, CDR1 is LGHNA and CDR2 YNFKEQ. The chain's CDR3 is CASSPQWGSGITYEQYF. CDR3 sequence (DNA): TGTGCCAGCAGCCCCCAGTGGGGTAGCGGCATTACCTACGAGCAGTACTTC.

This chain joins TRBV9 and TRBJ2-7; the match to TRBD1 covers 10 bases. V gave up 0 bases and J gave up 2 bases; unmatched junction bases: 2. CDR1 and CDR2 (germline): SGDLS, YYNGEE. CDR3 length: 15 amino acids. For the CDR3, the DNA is TGTGCCAGCAGCGTAGATGGGACAGGGGCCTACGAGCAGTACTTC. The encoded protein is CASSVDGTGAYEQYF.

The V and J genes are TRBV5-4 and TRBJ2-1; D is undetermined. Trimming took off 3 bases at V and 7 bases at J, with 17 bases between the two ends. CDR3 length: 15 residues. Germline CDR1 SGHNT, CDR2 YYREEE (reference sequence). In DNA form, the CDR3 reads TGTGCCAGCAGCTCTAAGGCGAACCGCCCTAATGAGCAGTTCTTC. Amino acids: CASSSKANRPNEQFF.

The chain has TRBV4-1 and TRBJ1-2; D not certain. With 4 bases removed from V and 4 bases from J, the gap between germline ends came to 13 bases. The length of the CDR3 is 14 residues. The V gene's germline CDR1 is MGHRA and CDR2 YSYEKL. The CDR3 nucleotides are TGCGCCAGCAGCCTCCTCTTTAAGGTCTATGGCTACACCTTC. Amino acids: CASSLLFKVYGYTF.

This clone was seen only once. The CDR3 nucleotides are TGTGCCAGCAGTCCCCCGGCCGGGGAGCTGTTTTTT. This gives the protein CASSPPAGELFF. The V gene is TRBV6-6, the J gene TRBJ2-2; unclear D gene. The CDR3 totals 12 residues. Trimming pared 5 bases from V and 6 bases from J, leaving 7 bases between. CDR1 MNHNY and CDR2 SVGAGI come from the germline V gene (reference sequence).

DNA of the CDR3: TGTGCCAGCAGCCACTACGGGGGACAGGGGTACCCCGGGGAGCTGTTTTTT. It translates to CASSHYGGQGYPGELFF. The chain has TRBV14 and TRBJ2-2, with 10 positions matching TRBD1. The CDR3 covers 17 residues. V lost 3 bases to trimming and J lost 6 bases; unmatched junction nucleotides: 10. Germline CDR1 SGHDN, CDR2 FVKESK.